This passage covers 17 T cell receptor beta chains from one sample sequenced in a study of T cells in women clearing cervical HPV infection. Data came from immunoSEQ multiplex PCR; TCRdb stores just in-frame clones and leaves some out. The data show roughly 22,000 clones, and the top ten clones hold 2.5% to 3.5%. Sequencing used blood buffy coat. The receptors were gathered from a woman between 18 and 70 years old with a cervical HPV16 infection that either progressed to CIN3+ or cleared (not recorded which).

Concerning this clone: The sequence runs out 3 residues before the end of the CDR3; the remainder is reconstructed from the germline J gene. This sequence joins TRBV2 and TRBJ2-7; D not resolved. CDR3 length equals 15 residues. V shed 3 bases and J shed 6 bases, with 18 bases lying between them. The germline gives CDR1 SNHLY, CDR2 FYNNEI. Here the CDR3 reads CASSESWFSRGEQYF. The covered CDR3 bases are TGTGCCAGCAGTGAGTCGTGGTTTAGCAGAGGCGAG.

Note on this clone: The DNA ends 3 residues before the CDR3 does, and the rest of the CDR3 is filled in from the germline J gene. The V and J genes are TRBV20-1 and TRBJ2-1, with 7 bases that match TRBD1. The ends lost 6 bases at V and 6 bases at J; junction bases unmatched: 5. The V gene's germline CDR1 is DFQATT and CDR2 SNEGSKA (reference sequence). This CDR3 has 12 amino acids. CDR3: CSATRDSNEQFF. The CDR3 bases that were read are TGCAGTGCAACCCGGGACAGCAATGAG.

The CDR3 protein is CASSPSQYSGYTF. The sequenced part of the CDR3 DNA is TGTGCCAGCAGCCCCTCGCAGTATTCCGGC. The J gene is TRBJ1-2, the V gene TRBV7-9, with D hard to call. The read ends 3 residues shy of where the CDR3 ends; the end is completed using the germline J gene. CDR3 length: 13 residues. Germline assignment: CDR1 SEHNR and CDR2 FQNEAQ (reference sequence).

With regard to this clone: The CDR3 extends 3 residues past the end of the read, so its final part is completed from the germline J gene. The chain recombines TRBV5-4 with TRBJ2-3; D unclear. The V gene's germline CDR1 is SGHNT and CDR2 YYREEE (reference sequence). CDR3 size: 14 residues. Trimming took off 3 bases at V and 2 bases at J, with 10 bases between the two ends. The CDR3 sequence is CASSSNTNTDTQYF. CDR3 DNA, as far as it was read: TGTGCCAGCAGCTCGAACACTAACACAGATACG. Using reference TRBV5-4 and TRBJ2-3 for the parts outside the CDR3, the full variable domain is ETGVTQSPTHLIKTRGQQVTLRCSSQSGHNTVSWYQQALGQGPQFIFQYYREEENGRGNFPPRFSGLQFPNYSSELNVNALELDDSALYLCASSSNTNTDTQYFGPGTRLTVL.

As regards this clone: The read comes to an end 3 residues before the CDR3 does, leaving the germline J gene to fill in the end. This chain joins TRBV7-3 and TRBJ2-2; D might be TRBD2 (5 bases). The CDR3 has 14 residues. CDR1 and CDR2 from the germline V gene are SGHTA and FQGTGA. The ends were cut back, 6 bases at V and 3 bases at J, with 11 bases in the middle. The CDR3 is CASSLRGDTGELFF. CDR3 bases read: TGTGCCAGCAGTTTACGGGGAGACACCGGGGAG.

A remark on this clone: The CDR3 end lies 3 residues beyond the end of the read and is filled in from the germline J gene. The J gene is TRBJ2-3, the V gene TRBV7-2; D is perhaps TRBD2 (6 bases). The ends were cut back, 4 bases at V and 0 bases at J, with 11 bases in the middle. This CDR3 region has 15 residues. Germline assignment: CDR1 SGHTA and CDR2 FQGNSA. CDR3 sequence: CASSSLLASTDTQYF. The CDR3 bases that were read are TGTGCCAGCAGCTCCCTACTAGCTAGCACAGATACG.

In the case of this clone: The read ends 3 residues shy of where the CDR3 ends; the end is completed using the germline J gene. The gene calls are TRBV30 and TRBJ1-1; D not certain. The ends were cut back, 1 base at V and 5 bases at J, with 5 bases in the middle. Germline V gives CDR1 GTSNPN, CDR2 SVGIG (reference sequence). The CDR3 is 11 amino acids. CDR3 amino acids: CAWSGYTEAFF. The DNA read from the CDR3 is TGTGCCTGGAGTGGTTATACTGAA.

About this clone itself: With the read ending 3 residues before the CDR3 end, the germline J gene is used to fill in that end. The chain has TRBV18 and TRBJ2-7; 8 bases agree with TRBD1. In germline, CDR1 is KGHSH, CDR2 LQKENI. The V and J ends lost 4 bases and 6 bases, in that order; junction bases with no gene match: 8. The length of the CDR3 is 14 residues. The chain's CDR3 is CASSHGQGFGEQYF. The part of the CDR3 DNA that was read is TGTGCCAGCTCACACGGACAGGGATTTGGCGAG.

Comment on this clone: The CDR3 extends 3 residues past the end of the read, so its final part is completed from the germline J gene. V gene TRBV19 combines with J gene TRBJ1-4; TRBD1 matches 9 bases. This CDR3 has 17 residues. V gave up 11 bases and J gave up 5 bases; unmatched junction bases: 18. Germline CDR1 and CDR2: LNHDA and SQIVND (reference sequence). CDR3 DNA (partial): TGTGCCTGCAGAGGAGGGACAGGGCAAGTTGAAAATGAAAAA. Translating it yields CACRGGTGQVENEK. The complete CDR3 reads CACRGGTGQVENEKLFF. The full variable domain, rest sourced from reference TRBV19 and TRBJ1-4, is DGGITQSPKYLFRKEGQNVTLSCEQNLNHDAMYWYRQDPGQGLRLIYYSQIVNDFQKGDIAEGYSVSREKKESFPLTVTSAQKNPTAFYLCACRGGTGQVENEKLFFGSGTQLSVL.

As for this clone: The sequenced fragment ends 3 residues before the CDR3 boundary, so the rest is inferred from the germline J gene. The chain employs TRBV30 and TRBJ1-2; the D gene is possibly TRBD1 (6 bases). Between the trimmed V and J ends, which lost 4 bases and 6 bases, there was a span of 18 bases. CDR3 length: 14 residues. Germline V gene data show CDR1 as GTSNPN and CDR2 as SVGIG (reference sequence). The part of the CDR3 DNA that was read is TGTGCCTGGATGACCTTGGGGGCTCGGAATGGC. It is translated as CAWMTLGARNG. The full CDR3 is CAWMTLGARNGYTF. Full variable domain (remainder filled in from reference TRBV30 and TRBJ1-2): SQTIHQWPATLVQPVGSPLSLECTVEGTSNPNLYWYRQAAGRGLQLLFYSVGIGQISSEVPQNLSASRPQDRQFILSSKKLLLSDSGFYLCAWMTLGARNGYTFGSGTRLTVV.

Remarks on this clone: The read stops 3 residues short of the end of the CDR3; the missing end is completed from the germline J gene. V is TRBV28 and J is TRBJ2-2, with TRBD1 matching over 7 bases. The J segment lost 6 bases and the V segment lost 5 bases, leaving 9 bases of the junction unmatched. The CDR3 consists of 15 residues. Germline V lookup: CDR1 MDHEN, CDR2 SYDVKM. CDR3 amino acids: CASSGPGQIPGELFF. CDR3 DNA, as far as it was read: TGTGCCAGCAGTGGACCGGGACAGATCCCCGGGGAG.

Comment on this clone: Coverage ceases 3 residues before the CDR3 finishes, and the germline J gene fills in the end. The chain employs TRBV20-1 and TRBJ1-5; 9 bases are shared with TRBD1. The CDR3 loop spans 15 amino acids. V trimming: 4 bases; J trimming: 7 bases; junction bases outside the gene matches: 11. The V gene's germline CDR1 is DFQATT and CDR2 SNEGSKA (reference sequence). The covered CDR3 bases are TGCAGTGCTAACGGTCGGGACAGGGATTTGCAGCCC. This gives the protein CSANGRDRDLQP. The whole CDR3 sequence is CSANGRDRDLQPQHF.

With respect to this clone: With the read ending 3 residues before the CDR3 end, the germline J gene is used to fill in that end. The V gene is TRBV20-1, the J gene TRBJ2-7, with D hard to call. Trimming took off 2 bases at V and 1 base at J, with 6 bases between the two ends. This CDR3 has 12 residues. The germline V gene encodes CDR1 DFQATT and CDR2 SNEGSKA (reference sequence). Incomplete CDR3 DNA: TGCAGTGCTAGACCCAAATCCTACGAG. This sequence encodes CSARPKSYE. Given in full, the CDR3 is CSARPKSYEQYF.

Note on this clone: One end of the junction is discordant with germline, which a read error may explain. CDR3 DNA, as far as it was read: TGCAGTGCTCGAGACGACAGGGTCGGAGGCTATGGC. Amino acids: CSARDDRVGGYG. In full, the CDR3 reads CSARDDRVGGYGYTF. The V call is TRBV20-1, the J call TRBJ1-2, with TRBD1 matching over 7 bases. The missing CDR3 end, 3 residues past where the read stops, is filled in from the germline J gene. Germline loops: CDR1 DFQATT, CDR2 SNEGSKA (reference sequence). The CDR3 length is 15 residues.

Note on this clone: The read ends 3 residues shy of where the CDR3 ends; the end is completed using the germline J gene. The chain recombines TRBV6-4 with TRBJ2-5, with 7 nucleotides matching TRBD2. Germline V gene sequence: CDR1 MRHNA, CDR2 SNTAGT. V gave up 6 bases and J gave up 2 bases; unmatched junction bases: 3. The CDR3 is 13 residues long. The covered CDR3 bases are TGTGCCAGCAGCCCTAGCGGACAAGAGACC. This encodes CASSPSGQET. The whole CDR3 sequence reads CASSPSGQETQYF.

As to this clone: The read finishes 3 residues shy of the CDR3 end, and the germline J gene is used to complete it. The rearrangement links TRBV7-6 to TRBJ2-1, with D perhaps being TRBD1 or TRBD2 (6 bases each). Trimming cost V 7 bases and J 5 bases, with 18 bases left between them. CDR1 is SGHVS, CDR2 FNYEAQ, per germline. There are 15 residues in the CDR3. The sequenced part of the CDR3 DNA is TGTGCCAGCACCCTTCAGGCGGGACAACACAATGAG. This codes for CASTLQAGQHNE. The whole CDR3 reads CASTLQAGQHNEQFF. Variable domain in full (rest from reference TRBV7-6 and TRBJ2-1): GAGVSQSPRYKVTKRGQDVALRCDPISGHVSLYWYRQALGQGPEFLTYFNYEAQQDKSGLPNDRFSAERPEGSISTLTIQRTEQRDSAMYRCASTLQAGQHNEQFFGPGTRLTVL.

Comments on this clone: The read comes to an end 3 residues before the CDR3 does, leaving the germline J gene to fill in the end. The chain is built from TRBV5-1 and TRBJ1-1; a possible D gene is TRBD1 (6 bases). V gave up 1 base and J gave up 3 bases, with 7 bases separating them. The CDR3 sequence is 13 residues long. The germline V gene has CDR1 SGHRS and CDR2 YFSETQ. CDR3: CASSLNRDTEAFF. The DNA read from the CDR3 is TGCGCCAGCAGCTTGAACAGGGACACTGAA.